The T cell receptor beta chain under discussion was sequenced for a study of T cells in Graves' hyperthyroidism and ophthalmopathy. Thyroid ultrasound, orbital computed tomography, clinical symptoms, and serum thyroxine and TRAb underpinned diagnoses. PBMCs came from about 10 ml fresh peripheral blood. This clonotype appeared many times. The antigen is undetermined. Findings and limits, study-wide: Progression to ophthalmopathy was predicted a median of roughly seven months early.

Regions amplified from RNA transcripts were the TCR beta CDR3 regions. Using the HTBI primer set, a first-round RT-PCR was run on the TCR CDR3. TCRdb re-called the multiplex PCR reads through MiXCR, storing one row per CDR3 protein. The sample carries nearly 600,000 distinct CDR3 sequences, roughly 14% recorded once. Germline V gene lookup returns CDR1 SGHRS and CDR2 YFSETQ. Trimming took 1 base from V and 2 from J, leaving 10 bases between them. This CDR3 is built from 15 residues. The receptor was isolated from a woman aged 25 to 39 with Graves' hyperthyroidism that later progressed to Graves' ophthalmopathy. The sequencing input was blood. This chain links TRBV5-1 with TRBJ1-3; possible D gene TRBD1, 5 bases. The CDR3 spells CASSLTGLAGNTIYF. The DNA of the CDR3 is TGCGCCAGCAGCTTGACGGGACTCGCTGGAAACACCATATATTTT.